This is a list of T cell receptor beta chains from one sample in a study of blood T cell repertoires in COVID-19. TCRdb keeps only in-frame clones here, not all; method: immunoSEQ multiplex PCR. The sample lists roughly 280,000 clones, approximately 86% occurring once. The sequencing input was peripheral blood. Every receptor here comes from a young man with active or convalescent COVID-19. Both conserved end residues are part of each CDR3. The D gene is left open where the match is weak.

V	D	J	CDR3	DNA
TRBV28	TRBD1	TRBJ2-7	CASSHTGTGFYEQYF	TGTGCCAGCAGTCATACCGGGACAGGGTTCTACGAGCAGTACTTC
TRBV30	TRBD1	TRBJ1-2	CAWINRGVYGYTF	TGTGCCTGGATAAACAGGGGGGTCTATGGCTACACCTTC
TRBV3-1/TRBV3-2	-	TRBJ1-6	CASSQEYSSSYNSPLHF	TGTGCCAGCAGCCAAGAGTACAGCAGCTCCTATAATTCACCCCTCCACTTT
TRBV11-2	-	TRBJ1-1	CASSSRGSPMNTEAFF	TGTGCCAGCAGCTCCCGGGGGAGCCCCATGAACACTGAAGCTTTCTTT
TRBV9	TRBD2	TRBJ2-1	CAGSGGTSGGSSYNEQFF	TGTGCCGGCAGCGGCGGGACTAGCGGGGGGAGCTCCTACAATGAGCAGTTCTTC
TRBV7-9	TRBD1	TRBJ1-4	CASSVQGLELFF	TGTGCCAGCAGCGTACAGGGGTTGGAACTGTTTTTT
TRBV5-1	TRBD1	TRBJ2-3	CASSFTVTGGADTQYF	TGCGCCAGCAGCTTTACCGTGACAGGGGGCGCAGATACGCAGTATTTT
TRBV6-4	TRBD2	TRBJ2-3	CASSSGGSTDTQYF	TGTGCCAGCAGTAGCGGGGGGAGCACAGATACGCAGTATTTT
TRBV19	TRBD2	TRBJ2-1	CASSILSGRSGEQFF	TGTGCCAGTAGTATACTGAGCGGGAGGTCGGGTGAGCAGTTCTTC
TRBV10-1	TRBD1	TRBJ1-1	CASSESGQGALDTEAFF	TGCGCCAGCAGTGAGTCTGGGCAGGGGGCGTTGGACACTGAAGCTTTCTTT